One and the same sample provided the 26 T cell receptor beta chains below, sequenced in a study of response to subunit inactivated influenza vaccine. TCRdb used MiXCR to reprocess the RT-PCR reads, holding one entry per CDR3 protein. The repertoire includes roughly 190,000 distinct CDR3 sequences, 10% to 15% of them detected once, and over 25% sits in the top ten. The same sample was also studied in work on T cells expressing NK-cell markers. From that paper: 5'RACE template switching with UMIs produced the TCR beta cDNA.

Sequencing was performed on CD8+ T cells sorted from PBMCs, taken approximately 13 days after vaccination. Receptors originate from a man in his fifties or sixties who received an inactivated influenza vaccine.

The chain has TRBV12-3 or TRBV12-4 and TRBJ2-4; either TRBD1 or TRBD2 may supply D (6 bases each). The CDR3 has 14 residues. Deletions cut 7 bases from V and 3 bases from J, with 13 bases between. In DNA, the CDR3 is TGTGCCAGCACCTATGGAGGGGGCAAAAACATTCAGTACTTC. Amino acids: CASTYGGGKNIQYF.

CDR3 region: CAISESTGGLFNEQFF. CDR3 coding DNA: TGTGCCATCAGTGAGTCAACGGGAGGGCTGTTCAATGAGCAGTTCTTC. The J gene is TRBJ2-1, the V gene TRBV10-3; 8 bases are a match to TRBD2. This CDR3 spans 16 amino acids. V shed 0 bases, J shed 6 bases, and the junction held 7 bases outside the gene matches. Germline CDR1 is ENHRY and CDR2 is SYGVKD.

The chain couples TRBV28 to TRBJ2-1; a possible D gene is TRBD1 (6 bases). The V end lost 2 bases, the J end lost 0 bases, and 11 bases lay between the germline ends. This CDR3 has 16 residues. Germline CDR1 MDHEN, CDR2 SYDVKM. The CDR3 reads CASSLSLTGSYNEQFF. Written as DNA, the CDR3 is TGTGCCAGCAGTTTAAGTTTGACAGGCTCCTACAATGAGCAGTTCTTC.

This clonotype was seen many times. The genes are TRBV4-1 and TRBJ2-3; TRBD2 might be the D (5 bases). V lost 0 bases, J lost 0 bases, and 7 bases lay in between. The germline gives CDR1 MGHRA, CDR2 YSYEKL. This CDR3 comprises 15 residues. The chain's CDR3 is CASSQDRDSTDTQYF. CDR3 bases: TGCGCCAGCAGCCAAGATCGGGATAGCACAGATACGCAGTATTTT.

At least ten counts were recorded for this clonotype. The gene calls are TRBV4-3 and TRBJ2-7; D perhaps matches TRBD2 (7 bases). Germline V gives CDR1 LGHNA, CDR2 YSLEER. The CDR3 sequence is 15 residues long. Trimming left V 0 bases short and J 3 bases short, with 12 bases between. CDR3 sequence (DNA): TGCGCCAGCAGCCAAGATCGGGGGGCCTTCTACGAGCAGTACTTC. It specifies CASSQDRGAFYEQYF.

The J gene is TRBJ2-3, the V gene TRBV30; no definite D call. This CDR3 has 13 amino acids. Germline loops: CDR1 GTSNPN, CDR2 SVGIG (reference sequence). Trimming took off 0 bases at V and 3 bases at J, with 7 bases between the two ends. CDR3 protein: CAWSVLSTDTQYF. CDR3 DNA sequence: TGTGCCTGGAGTGTACTAAGTACAGATACGCAGTATTTT.

This clonotype was recorded a few times. This chain connects TRBV7-8 to TRBJ2-7; 8 bases fit TRBD1. This CDR3 comprises 14 residues. Germline assignment: CDR1 SGHVS and CDR2 FQNEAQ. Trimming took 5 bases from V and 4 from J; bases not matched to a gene: 7. CDR3 in amino acids: CASSPTGVTYEQYF. CDR3 sequence (DNA): TGTGCCAGCAGCCCGACAGGGGTAACATACGAGCAGTACTTC.

This clonotype was observed a handful of times. The J gene is TRBJ2-1, the V gene TRBV27, with 8 nucleotides matching TRBD1. Trimming took 5 bases from V and 6 from J; bases not matched to a gene: 3. This CDR3 region has 13 residues. The V gene's germline CDR1 is MNHEY and CDR2 SMNVEV (reference sequence). CDR3 amino acids: CASSRTGLNEQFF. CDR3 nucleotides: TGTGCCAGCAGTCGGACAGGGCTCAATGAGCAGTTCTTC.

This clonotype occurred a few times. The V call is TRBV3-1, the J call TRBJ2-1; 13 bases align to TRBD2. The CDR3 consists of 15 residues. The germline CDR1 and CDR2 sequences are LGHDT and YNNKEL (reference sequence). V shed 7 bases, J shed 7 bases, and the junction held 7 bases outside the gene matches. The CDR3 sequence is CASNMGLAGWNEQFF. CDR3 nucleotide sequence: TGTGCCAGCAATATGGGACTAGCGGGATGGAATGAGCAGTTCTTC.

This clonotype occurred a few times. The chain employs TRBV6-5 and TRBJ2-3; D call uncertain. Germline CDR1 reads MNHEY; CDR2 reads SVGAGI. V was clipped by 4 bases and J by 0 bases, with 20 bases between them. The CDR3 extends over 18 amino acids. The CDR3 DNA reads as TGTGCCAGCAGTTGCGCCCCCTACAAGGAAAATAGCACAGATACGCAGTATTTT. Translating gives CASSCAPYKENSTDTQYF.

This clonotype was seen repeatedly, ten times or more. J is TRBJ2-5 and V is TRBV10-2; tentatively, D is TRBD2 (5 bases). This CDR3 spans 14 amino acids. CDR1 WSHSY and CDR2 SAAADI come from the germline V gene. V was shortened by 0 bases and J by 5 bases, with 10 bases between the two germline ends. The CDR3 sequence is CASSESASWETQYF. In DNA form, the CDR3 reads TGCGCCAGCAGTGAGTCGGCTAGCTGGGAGACCCAGTACTTC.

The chain combines TRBV10-2 with TRBJ2-3; 7 bases line up with TRBD2. There are 13 residues in the CDR3. V shed 10 bases, J shed 6 bases, and the junction held 10 bases outside the gene matches. Germline CDR1 reads WSHSY; CDR2 reads SAAADI. This CDR3 is CATFSGGGDTQYF. CDR3 nucleotides: TGCGCCACCTTCAGTGGGGGGGGGGATACGCAGTATTTT.

The V gene is TRBV4-3, the J gene TRBJ2-3, with a weak D call TRBD2 (5 bases). The CDR3 has 15 amino acids. Germline-derived CDR1 and CDR2 are LGHNA and YSLEER. The V end lost 0 bases, the J end lost 4 bases, and 11 bases lay between the germline ends. As DNA, the CDR3 is TGCGCCAGCAGCCAAGATGCGAAGGAGGCAGATACGCAGTATTTT. Translating gives CASSQDAKEADTQYF.

The chain joins TRBV7-9 to TRBJ1-5, with D perhaps matching TRBD1 (6 bases). The CDR3 consists of 16 residues. V was clipped by 1 base and J by 1 base, with 11 bases between them. Germline CDR1 SEHNR, CDR2 FQNEAQ (reference sequence). DNA for the CDR3: TGTGCCAGCAGCTTAGGGTCGGGGGGCAGCAATCAGCCCCAGCATTTT. Its protein is CASSLGSGGSNQPQHF.

The V gene is TRBV6-2 or TRBV6-3, the J gene TRBJ2-7; 10 bases are a match to TRBD2. V lost 8 bases to trimming and J lost 2 bases; unmatched junction nucleotides: 12. The CDR3 covers 16 residues. Germline lookup yields CDR1 MNHEY and CDR2 SVGEGT. In nucleotides, the CDR3 is TGTGCCAGCTGCCTTTCCGGGACTAGCGCTCCCTACGAGCAGTACTTC. Translation: CASCLSGTSAPYEQYF.

This clonotype was detected many times. V gene TRBV7-9 combines with J gene TRBJ2-5, with D maybe TRBD2 (6 bases). Germline V gene sequence: CDR1 SEHNR, CDR2 FQNEAQ (reference sequence). Trimming left V 2 bases short and J 1 base short, with 11 bases between. The CDR3 has 15 amino acids. The CDR3 region is CASSLFRDFQETQYF. The CDR3 bases are TGTGCCAGCAGCTTATTTAGGGACTTCCAAGAGACCCAGTACTTC.

Many counts were recorded for this clonotype. This chain uses TRBV11-3 with TRBJ1-1; D uncertain. The CDR3 has 13 amino acids. Germline CDR1 and CDR2: SGHNT and YENEEA. Trimming removed 2 bases from V and 4 bases from J, with 8 bases in between. The CDR3 coding sequence is TGTGCCAGCAGCTTATCCAAGGGCACTGAAGCTTTCTTT. This translates into CASSLSKGTEAFF.

The chain uses TRBV10-3 and TRBJ2-2, with D tentatively TRBD1 (5 bases). The germline gives CDR1 ENHRY, CDR2 SYGVKD. Trimming removed 3 bases from V and 7 bases from J, with 6 bases in between. This CDR3 is built from 12 residues. CDR3 region: CAISEGVGELFF. CDR3 in DNA: TGTGCCATCAGTGAAGGGGTCGGGGAGCTGTTTTTT.

This chain joins TRBV6-1 and TRBJ2-7; 16 nucleotides align to TRBD2. Trimming at V came to 5 bases and at J to 7 bases, leaving 5 bases not matched to a gene. CDR1 and CDR2 from the germline V gene are MNHNS and SASEGT. The CDR3 is made up of 15 amino acids. This CDR3 reads CASSKGLAGGREQYF. In DNA form, the CDR3 reads TGTGCCAGCAGTAAGGGACTAGCGGGGGGGAGGGAGCAGTACTTC.

The V call is TRBV29-1, the J call TRBJ2-1, with D possibly being TRBD1 (5 bases). The V gene lost 6 bases and the J gene lost 0 bases, with 6 bases spanning the gap. Germline CDR1 is SQVTM and CDR2 is ANQGSEA. The CDR3 is made up of 12 amino acids. CDR3 bases: TGCAGCGTGGGGCTCTCCTACAATGAGCAGTTCTTC. Its protein product is CSVGLSYNEQFF.

The chain couples TRBV28 to TRBJ2-1, with a possible D match to TRBD1 (6 bases). Germline loops: CDR1 MDHEN, CDR2 SYDVKM. The CDR3 spans 16 residues. Deletions cut 6 bases from V and 3 bases from J, with 18 bases between. The CDR3 reads CASSPRPGTHYNEQFF. In DNA form, the CDR3 reads TGTGCCAGCAGCCCCCGCCCCGGGACACACTACAATGAGCAGTTCTTC.

This clonotype was seen more than once but under ten times. V and J are TRBV24-1 and TRBJ2-5; 8 nucleotides match TRBD2. Germline loops: CDR1 KGHDR, CDR2 SFDVKD. This CDR3 contains 17 residues. The V gene end was trimmed by 1 base and the J gene end by 1 base; junction bases not matched to a gene: 7. Written as DNA, the CDR3 is TGTGCCACCAGTGATTTAGAGAATAGCGGGGTCCAAGAGACCCAGTACTTC. Translation: CATSDLENSGVQETQYF.

This clonotype showed up just a few times. The chain joins TRBV12-3 or TRBV12-4 to TRBJ2-7, with D uncertain. With 3 bases removed from V and 6 bases from J, the gap between germline ends came to 9 bases. The CDR3 sequence is 12 residues long. In DNA, the CDR3 is TGTGCCAGCAGTTTTAGTTATTCCGAGCAGTACTTC. Amino acid sequence: CASSFSYSEQYF.

The chain has TRBV11-2 and TRBJ2-7; D is tentatively TRBD1 or TRBD2 (5 bases each). CDR1 and CDR2 (germline): SGHAT, FQNNGV. V lost 1 base and J lost 4, with 8 bases in between. This CDR3 is built from 13 residues. For the CDR3, the DNA is TGTGCCAGCAGCTTAGGAGGGGAGTACGAGCAGTACTTC. This translates into CASSLGGEYEQYF.

This clonotype appeared many times. The genes are TRBV15 and TRBJ2-1, with no clear D. Trimming took 0 bases from V and 1 from J, leaving 13 bases between them. The CDR3 has 17 amino acids. CDR1 and CDR2 (germline): LNHNV, YYDKDF (reference sequence). CDR3 DNA sequence: TGTGCCACCAGCAGAGATCGAACAGCCGCGTCCTACAATGAGCAGTTCTTC. Translating it yields CATSRDRTAASYNEQFF.

The table lists this clonotype with a count of one. It is likely a read error, because the conserved phenylalanine at the end of the CDR3 is missing. The chain recombines TRBV4-3 with TRBJ2-7; 8 bases align to TRBD1. The V segment lost 5 bases and the J segment 3 bases; nucleotides outside the gene matches: 6. The CDR3 runs to 14 residues. The germline CDR1 and CDR2 sequences are LGHNA and YSLEER. CDR3 bases: TGCGCCAGCAGCTCCCGGACAGGGAACTACGAGCAGTACTAC. It is translated as CASSSRTGNYEQYY.